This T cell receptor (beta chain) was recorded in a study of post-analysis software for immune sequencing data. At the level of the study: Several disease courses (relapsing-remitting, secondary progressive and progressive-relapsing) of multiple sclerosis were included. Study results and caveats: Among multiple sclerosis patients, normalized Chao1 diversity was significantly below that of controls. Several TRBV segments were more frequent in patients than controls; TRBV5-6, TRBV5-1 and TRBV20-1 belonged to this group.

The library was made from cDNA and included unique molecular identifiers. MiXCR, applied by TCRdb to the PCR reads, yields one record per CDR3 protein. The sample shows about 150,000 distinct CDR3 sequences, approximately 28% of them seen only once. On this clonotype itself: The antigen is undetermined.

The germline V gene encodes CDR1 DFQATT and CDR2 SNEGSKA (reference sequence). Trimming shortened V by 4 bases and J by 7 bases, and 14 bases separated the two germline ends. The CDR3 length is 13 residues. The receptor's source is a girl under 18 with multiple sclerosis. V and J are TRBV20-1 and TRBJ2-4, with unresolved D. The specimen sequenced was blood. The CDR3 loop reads CSAILVGPNIQYF. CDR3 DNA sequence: TGCAGTGCTATACTGGTAGGGCCGAACATTCAGTACTTC.